This T cell receptor beta chain was recovered during a study of neoadjuvant nivolumab and ipilimumab in lung cancer. As regards this clone: Its antigen is currently unknown.

Study outcomes and limitations: Blood richness before therapy tracked richness in tumors resected after neoadjuvant therapy. Resected tumors had greater TCR richness and clonality than uninvolved lung.

TCRdb keeps only in-frame clones here, not all; method: immunoSEQ multiplex PCR. The profile shows about 20,000 clones, 75% to 85% of them singletons. The material was tumor tissue, obtained after neoadjuvant nivolumab, alone or with ipilimumab, at or shortly before surgery. The receptor comes from an adult with non-small cell lung cancer.

For the CDR3, the DNA is TGTGCCAGCAGCGTAGGTCAGGGGACCCACGAGCAGTACTTC. Encoded protein: CASSVGQGTHEQYF. V and J are TRBV9 and TRBJ2-7; maybe TRBD1 (6 bases). CDR1 SGDLS and CDR2 YYNGEE come from the germline V gene. The CDR3 spans 14 residues. Trimming took off 0 bases at V and 5 bases at J, with 12 bases between the two ends.